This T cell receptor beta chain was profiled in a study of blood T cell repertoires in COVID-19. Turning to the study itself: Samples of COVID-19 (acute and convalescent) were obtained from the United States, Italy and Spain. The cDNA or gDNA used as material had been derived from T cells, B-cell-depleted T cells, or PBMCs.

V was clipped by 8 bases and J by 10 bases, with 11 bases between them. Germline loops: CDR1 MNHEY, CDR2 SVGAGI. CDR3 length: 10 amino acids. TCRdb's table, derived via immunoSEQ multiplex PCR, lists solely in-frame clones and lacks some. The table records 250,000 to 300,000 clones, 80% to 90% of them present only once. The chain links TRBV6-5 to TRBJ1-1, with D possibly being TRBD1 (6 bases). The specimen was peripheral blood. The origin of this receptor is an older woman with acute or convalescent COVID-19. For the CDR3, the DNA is TGTGCCAGCGGGGACATCGGAGCTTTCTTT. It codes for CASGDIGAFF.